This TCR beta chain originates from a study of regulatory T cells in long-lasting Graves disease. Looking at the study overall: Graves' patients with a new diagnosis had received antithyroid drugs under 3 months. Study-level results: Whereas roughly 1,000 public clonotypes were shared by new patients, persistent patients shared more, at approximately 2,700. Repertoires from persistent disease leaned toward TRBV28, TRBJ1-2 and TRBJ2-5.

Sample time point: newly diagnosed GD, antithyroid drugs for less than 3 months. Scientists built the TCR library using RNA that was extracted from PBMCs. Many counts were recorded for this clonotype. Antigen: not known. The CDR3 spans 14 residues. Between the trimmed V and J ends, which lost 5 bases and 3 bases, there was a span of 13 bases. Building the TCR beta libraries relied on iRepertoire HTBI primers, and CDR3 regions underwent Arm-PCR. TCRdb re-analysed the multiplex PCR reads in MiXCR, keeping a single row per CDR3 protein. The repertoire includes about 440,000 distinct CDR3 sequences, approximately 15% of them detected once, and roughly 17% sits in the top ten. Separately, the same data were catalogued under a study of T cells in Graves' hyperthyroidism and ophthalmopathy. As reported in that work: Blood held most thyroid clonotypes expanded above 0.001 frequency.

This sequence joins TRBV12-3 or TRBV12-4 and TRBJ2-5, with a possible D match to TRBD1 (6 bases). This TCR came from a woman in her twenties or thirties with Graves disease. The sample was peripheral blood mononuclear cells (PBMCs), taken at new diagnosis, from a patient treated with antithyroid drugs. CDR3 region: CASSPRSGEETQYF. The CDR3 DNA is TGTGCCAGCAGTCCCCGATCAGGGGAAGAGACCCAGTACTTC.